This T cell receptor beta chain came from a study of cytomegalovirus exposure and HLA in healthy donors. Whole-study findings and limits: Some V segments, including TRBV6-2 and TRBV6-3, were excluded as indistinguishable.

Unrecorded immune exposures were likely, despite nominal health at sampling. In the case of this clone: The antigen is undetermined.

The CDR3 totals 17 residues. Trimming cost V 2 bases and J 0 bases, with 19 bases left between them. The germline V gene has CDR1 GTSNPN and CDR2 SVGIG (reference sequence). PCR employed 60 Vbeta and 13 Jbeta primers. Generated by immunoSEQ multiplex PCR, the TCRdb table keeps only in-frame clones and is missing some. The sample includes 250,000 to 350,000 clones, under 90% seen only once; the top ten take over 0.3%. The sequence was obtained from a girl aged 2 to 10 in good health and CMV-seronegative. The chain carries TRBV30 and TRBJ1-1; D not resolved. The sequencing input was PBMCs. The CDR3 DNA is TGTGCCTGGAGTCCTAAATGGGCTCTCGGGGTGAACACTGAAGCTTTCTTT. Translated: CAWSPKWALGVNTEAFF.